The rows below give T cell receptor beta chains drawn from one sample of a study of shared clonotypes between healthy human individuals. Assay used: immunoSEQ multiplex PCR; TCRdb lists only in-frame clones, some missing. The data contain 950,000 to 1,300,000 clones, approximately 76% of them singletons. The sequencing sample was made of memory CD4+ T cells sorted from blood. Receptors originate from a man younger than 35 in good health. CDR3s include the opening cysteine and the closing phenylalanine or tryptophan. A D gene is named only where the DNA matches it firmly. Some rows mark clone size as missing; the rest say once, few, many or name a class of expanded clone.

j_call d_call clone_size v_call cdr3_nt cdr3_aa
TRBJ2-2 . . TRBV6-1 TGTGCCAGCAGTTCCGGGGAGCTGTTTTTT CASSSGELFF
TRBJ2-3 . . TRBV6-1 TGTGCCAGCAGTCAGGTGGATACGCAGTATTTT CASSQVDTQYF
TRBJ1-5 . . TRBV27 TGTGCCAGCAGTTCCCGTAGCAATCAGCCCCAGCATTTT CASSSRSNQPQHF
TRBJ2-7 TRBD2 . TRBV5-6 TGTGCCAGCACCCTAGCGGGATACGAGCAGTACTTC CASTLAGYEQYF
TRBJ1-3 . . TRBV1 TGCACCAGCAGCTTCCCAGAGCAGGTTCGAGGAAACACCATATATTTT CTSSFPEQVRGNTIYF
TRBJ1-2 . . TRBV5-6 TGTGCCAGCAGCTTGGCCGGGGGAAATGTCTATGGCTACACCTTC CASSLAGGNVYGYTF
TRBJ2-7 TRBD1 . TRBV23-1 TGCTCCCCTTGGACAGGGCACTACGAGCAGTACTTC CSPWTGHYEQYF
TRBJ2-2 . few TRBV5-4 TGTGCCAGCAGCCCGGGACACGAGACCGGGGAGCTGTTTTTT CASSPGHETGELFF
TRBJ2-5 TRBD2 few TRBV18 TGTGCCAGCTCACCCCGCACTAGCGGGACCCAAGAGACCCAGTACTTC CASSPRTSGTQETQYF
TRBJ2-7 . . TRBV25-1 TGTGCCAGCAGTGCAATCGCTCCGGACGCGTCCTACGAGCAGTACTTC CASSAIAPDASYEQYF
TRBJ1-1 . . TRBV4-1 TGCGCCAGCAGCCAAGATCGTAGGGGTTGGGCTTTCTTT CASSQDRRGWAFF
TRBJ2-5 . . TRBV30 TGTGCCTGGAGCGGCACTAGAATGGAGACCCAGTACTTC CAWSGTRMETQYF
TRBJ1-4 . . TRBV7-2 TGTGCCAGCAGCTTGGATCAGGGCTTGGGTAATGAAAAACTGTTTTTT CASSLDQGLGNEKLFF
TRBJ2-2 . . TRBV2 TGTGCCAGCAGTGAACAGGGAATAACCGGGGAGCTGTTTTTT CASSEQGITGELFF
TRBJ2-7 . . TRBV10-3 TGTGCCACCCGGGGTCTCACAGTTTCCTACGAGCAGTACTTC CATRGLTVSYEQYF
TRBJ2-2 . . TRBV19 TGTGCCAGTAGTATAGAAAGTAGGGCGGCCGGGGAGCTGTTTTTT CASSIESRAAGELFF
TRBJ1-1 . . TRBV6-5 TGTGCCAGCAGTTACTCGCGACAGAACACTGAAGCTTTCTTT CASSYSRQNTEAFF
TRBJ2-1 TRBD2 few TRBV5-1 TGCGCCAGCAGCACCGGCCTAGCGGGAGGATACAATGAGCAGTTCTTC CASSTGLAGGYNEQFF
TRBJ2-5 . . TRBV5-4 TGTGCCAGCAGCTCCGTAATGGCGGGAGAGACCCAGTACTTC CASSSVMAGETQYF
TRBJ2-1 . . TRBV10-1 TGCGCCAGCAGTGAGTCGACTCGGAGGGGGTTGTACAATGAGCAGTTCTTC CASSESTRRGLYNEQFF
TRBJ1-1 TRBD1 . TRBV19 TGTGCCAGTAATACAGGGGTGGGTTCGAACACTGAAGCTTTCTTT CASNTGVGSNTEAFF
TRBJ1-1 TRBD1 . TRBV28 TGTGCCAGCAGTTTGGTCAGGGGGTTCGGCACTGAAGCTTTCTTT CASSLVRGFGTEAFF
TRBJ1-1 . . TRBV1 TGCACCAGCAGCCAAGATCTCAGGACAGGGGTGGGCACTGAAGCTTTCTTT CTSSQDLRTGVGTEAFF
TRBJ2-1 TRBD1 . TRBV18 TGTGCCAGCTCACCACCTGGGACAGGTTACAATGAGCAGTTCTTC CASSPPGTGYNEQFF
TRBJ2-7 . . TRBV6-5 TGTGCCAGCAGTTACCTGGCGCAAGCCTACGAGCAGTACTTC CASSYLAQAYEQYF
TRBJ2-2 . few TRBV7-9 TGTGCCAGCAGCTTACAGGCAGTCGTAACCGGGGAGCTGTTTTTT CASSLQAVVTGELFF
TRBJ2-3 TRBD1 . TRBV5-1 TGCGCCAGCAGAGATGGGACAGGCCCCACAGATACGCAGTATTTT CASRDGTGPTDTQYF